The source of this T cell receptor (beta chain) is a study of T-cell memory formation after mild COVID-19. Overall study results and limits: Among clones contracting day 15 to 85, CD4/CD8 was balanced, whereas later expanders leaned CD4+. Whether second-wave clones peaking at day 37 were SARS-CoV-2 specific went unconfirmed.

TCRdb ran MiXCR on the 5' RACE reads and lists one entry per CDR3 protein. This sample yields approximately 190,000 distinct CDR3 sequences, of which around 19% are seen a single time; 2.4% belongs to the top ten. Comments on this clonotype: Antigen specificity is unknown.

Trimming shortened V by 6 bases and J by 5 bases, and 16 bases separated the two germline ends. The CDR3 contains 14 residues. The chain is built from TRBV12-3 or TRBV12-4 and TRBJ2-5, with D possibly being TRBD2 (5 bases). This TCR derives from an adult woman who had mild COVID-19 (a few samples of this study predate the infection). Cell type and time point are not known. The specimen was PBMCs or a T cell subset sorted from them (not recorded which). In DNA, the CDR3 is TGTGCCAGCAGAAGGGATAGCGTTGGGGAGACCCAGTACTTC. Its translation: CASRRDSVGETQYF.